The clone carrying this TCR beta chain was counted a few times. Antigen: not known. V lost 3 bases to trimming and J lost 5 bases; unmatched junction nucleotides: 12. Germline V gene lookup returns CDR1 SGHTA and CDR2 FQGNSA. The CDR3 length is 16 residues. This sample was taken from a study of T-cell memory formation after mild COVID-19. Notes on the study in general: The CD4+ clones that contracted clustered mainly within CM and EM, and the CD8+ clones concentrated in EMRA.

TCRdb passed the 5' RACE reads through MiXCR, listing each CDR3 protein once. The sample yields 300,000 to 400,000 distinct CDR3 sequences, 10% to 15% seen once. The rearrangement uses TRBV7-2 and TRBJ2-5; 7 bases match TRBD2. The origin of this receptor is a man between 18 and 35 years old who had mild COVID-19 (a few samples of this study predate the infection). Cell type and time point are not known. Sequences were obtained from PBMCs or a T cell subset sorted from them (not recorded which). The CDR3 DNA is TGTGCCAGCAGCTTGGGACGACTAAGCGGGACCGAGACCCAGTACTTC. It encodes CASSLGRLSGTETQYF.